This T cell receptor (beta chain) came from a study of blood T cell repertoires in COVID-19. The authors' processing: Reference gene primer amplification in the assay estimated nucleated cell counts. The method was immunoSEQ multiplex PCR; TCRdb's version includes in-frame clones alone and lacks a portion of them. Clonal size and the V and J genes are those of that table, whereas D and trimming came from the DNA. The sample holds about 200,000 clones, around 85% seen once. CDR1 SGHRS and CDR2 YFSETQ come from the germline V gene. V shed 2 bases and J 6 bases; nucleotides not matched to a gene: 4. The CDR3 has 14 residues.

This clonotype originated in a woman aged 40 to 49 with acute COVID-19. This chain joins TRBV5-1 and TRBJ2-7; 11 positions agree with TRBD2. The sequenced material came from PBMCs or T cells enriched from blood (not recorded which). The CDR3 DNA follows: TGCGCCAGCAGCTTTTTAGCGGGAGGGGGCGAGCAGTACTTC. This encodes CASSFLAGGGEQYF.